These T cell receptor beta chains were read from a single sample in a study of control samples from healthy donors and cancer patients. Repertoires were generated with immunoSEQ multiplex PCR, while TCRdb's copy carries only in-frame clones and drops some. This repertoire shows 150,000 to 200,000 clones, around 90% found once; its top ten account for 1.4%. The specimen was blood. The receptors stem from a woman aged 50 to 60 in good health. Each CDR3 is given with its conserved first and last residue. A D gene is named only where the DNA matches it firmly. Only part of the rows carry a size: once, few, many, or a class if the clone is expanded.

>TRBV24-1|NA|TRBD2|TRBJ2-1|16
TGTGCCACCAGTGATTTGGGACTAGCGGGGAACAATGAGCAGTTCTTC
CATSDLGLAGNNEQFF
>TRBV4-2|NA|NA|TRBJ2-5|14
TGTGCCAGCAGCCAAGAAAAGTTCGAAGAGACCCAGTACTTC
CASSQEKFEETQYF
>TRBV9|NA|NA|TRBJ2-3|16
TGTGCCAGCAGCGCTACCCCTCAGGGAGGAACAGATACGCAGTATTTT
CASSATPQGGTDTQYF
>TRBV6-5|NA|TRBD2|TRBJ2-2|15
TGTGCCAGCAGCCCGCTAGCGGGGTCCACCGGGGAGCTGTTTTTT
CASSPLAGSTGELFF
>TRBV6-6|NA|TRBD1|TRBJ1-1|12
TGTGCCAGCAACAAAGACAGGGCCGAAGCTTTCTTT
CASNKDRAEAFF
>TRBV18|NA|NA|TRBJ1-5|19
TGTGCCAGCTCACCGTCTCAAGACGGCGTAGTCTTCGGCAATCAGCCCCAGCATTTT
CASSPSQDGVVFGNQPQHF
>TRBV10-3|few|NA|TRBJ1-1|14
TGTGCCATCAGTGAAGGGGGTAGTAACACTGAAGCTTTCTTT
CAISEGGSNTEAFF
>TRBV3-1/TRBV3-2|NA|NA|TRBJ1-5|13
TGTGCCAGCAGCCAAAGGAGCAATCAGCCCCAGCATTTT
CASSQRSNQPQHF
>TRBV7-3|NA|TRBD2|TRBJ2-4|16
TGTGCCAGCAGCCTTGGACTAGCGGGAGGTATACACATTCAGTACTTC
CASSLGLAGGIHIQYF
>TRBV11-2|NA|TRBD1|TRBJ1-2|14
TGTGCCAGCAGCACTGACAGGGGGCGACAAGGCTACACCTTC
CASSTDRGRQGYTF
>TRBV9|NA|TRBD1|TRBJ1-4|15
TGTGCCAGCAGCAAAAACAGGGGACTTAGTGAAAAACTGTTTTTT
CASSKNRGLSEKLFF
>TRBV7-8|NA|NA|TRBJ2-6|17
TGTGCCAGCAGCGTTGGAGTTCTCGGGTCTGGGGCCAACGTCCTGACTTTC
CASSVGVLGSGANVLTF
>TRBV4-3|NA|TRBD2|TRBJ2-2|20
TGCGCCAGCAGCCGGGGCTGGGCACTAACTAGCGGGGGGCCGAGGGGGGAGCTGTTTTTT
CASSRGWALTSGGPRGELFF
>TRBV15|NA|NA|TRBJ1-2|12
TGTGCCACCAGCAGAGATGTCTATGGCTACACCTTC
CATSRDVYGYTF
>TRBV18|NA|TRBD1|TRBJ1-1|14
TGTGCCAGCTCAAGGGACAGCCGGAACACTGAAGCTTTCTTT
CASSRDSRNTEAFF
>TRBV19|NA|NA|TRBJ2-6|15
TGTGCCAGTAGGAGAGGGAACTCTGGGGCCAACGTCCTGACTTTC
CASRRGNSGANVLTF
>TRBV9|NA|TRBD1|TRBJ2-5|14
TGTGCCAGCAGTCGGGACAGGGGGCTCGAGACCCAGTACTTC
CASSRDRGLETQYF
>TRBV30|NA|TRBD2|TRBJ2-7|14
TGTGCCTGGACTAAAAAATGGGAGGGAGACGAGCAGTACTTC
CAWTKKWEGDEQYF
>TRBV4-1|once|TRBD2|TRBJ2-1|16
TGCGCCAGCAGCCCTCCCCTAGCGGGGGGCCACAATGAGCAGTTCTTC
CASSPPLAGGHNEQFF
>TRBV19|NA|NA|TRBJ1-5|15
TGTGCCAGTAGTATAGAGCAGGGGATTATGCAGCCCCAGCATTTT
CASSIEQGIMQPQHF
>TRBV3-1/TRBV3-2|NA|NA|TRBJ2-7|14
TGTGCCAGCAGCCAAGGGACTCCTACCTACGAGCAGTACTTC
CASSQGTPTYEQYF
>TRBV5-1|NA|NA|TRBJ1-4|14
TGCGCCAGCAGCTTGGGCTCGGCGGGCGAAAAACTGTTTTTT
CASSLGSAGEKLFF
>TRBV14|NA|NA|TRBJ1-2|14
TGTGCCAGCAGCCGATTCAGGGCCGGCTATGGCTACACCTTC
CASSRFRAGYGYTF
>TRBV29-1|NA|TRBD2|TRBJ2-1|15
TGCAGCGTCGGACAGACTAGCGGGAACTACAATGAGCAGTTCTTC
CSVGQTSGNYNEQFF
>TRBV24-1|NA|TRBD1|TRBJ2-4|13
TGTGCCACCAGTGAGAGGGGACAGAACATTCAGTACTTC
CATSERGQNIQYF
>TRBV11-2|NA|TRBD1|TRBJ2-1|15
TGTGCCAGCAGCTTAGGGGACAGGCCCCGGGATGAGCAGTTCTTC
CASSLGDRPRDEQFF
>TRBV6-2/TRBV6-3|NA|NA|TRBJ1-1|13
TGTGCCAGCAGTTACCCGGTTAGTACTGAAGCTTTCTTT
CASSYPVSTEAFF
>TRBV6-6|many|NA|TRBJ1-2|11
TGTGCCAGCAGTCCGAGAGATGGCTACACCTTC
CASSPRDGYTF
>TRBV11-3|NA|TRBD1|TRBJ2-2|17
TGTGCCAGCAGCCGCCAACTAACAGGGGGAAGGACCGGGGAGCTGTTTTTT
CASSRQLTGGRTGELFF
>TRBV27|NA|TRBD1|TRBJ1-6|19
TGTGCCAGCAGTTTAAAAGGACAGGGGCTTATGGCCTATAATTCACCCCTCCACTTT
CASSLKGQGLMAYNSPLHF
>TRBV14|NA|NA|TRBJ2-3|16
TGTGCCAGCAGCCAAGGGTCTAGCCTTGGCACAGATACGCAGTATTTT
CASSQGSSLGTDTQYF
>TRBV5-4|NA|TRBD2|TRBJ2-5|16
TGTGCCAGCAGCTTGAACCGTGCGGGAGGCCAAGAGACCCAGTACTTC
CASSLNRAGGQETQYF
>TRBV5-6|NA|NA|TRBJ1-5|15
TGTGCCAGCAGCTTCGGGGTGACAGCTGCCCTGCCCCAGCATTTT
CASSFGVTAALPQHF
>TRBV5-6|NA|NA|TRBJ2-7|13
TGTGCCAGCAGCTTGGTGGACTCCTACGAGCAGTACTTC
CASSLVDSYEQYF
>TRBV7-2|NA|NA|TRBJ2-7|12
TGTGCCAGCAGCTTATCTGCCTACGAGCAGTACTTC
CASSLSAYEQYF
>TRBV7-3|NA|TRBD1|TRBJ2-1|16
TGTGCCAGCAGGCGGACGGGACAGGGGTTAATCAATGAGCAGTTCTTC
CASRRTGQGLINEQFF
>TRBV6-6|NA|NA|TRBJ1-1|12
TGTGCCAGCACCCTGTCGAGGGCTGAAGCTTTCTTT
CASTLSRAEAFF
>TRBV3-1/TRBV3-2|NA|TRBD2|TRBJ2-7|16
TGTGCCAGCAGCCGGACTAGCGGGAGCCATACCTACGAGCAGTACTTC
CASSRTSGSHTYEQYF
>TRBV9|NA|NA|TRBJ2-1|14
TGTGCCAGCAGCGATTCGGGACGGGGCAATGAGCAGTTCTTC
CASSDSGRGNEQFF